This TCR beta chain is from a study of cytomegalovirus exposure and HLA in healthy donors. Assay used: immunoSEQ multiplex PCR; TCRdb lists only in-frame clones, some missing. The sample consists of 250,000 to 350,000 clones, approximately 88% of them appearing once. Concerning this clone itself: Its antigen is as yet unknown.

Study-wide results and limits: One later analysis, an examination of the 120 or so validation repertoires, found that first-cohort TCR clusters tended to co-occur in them. According to the study, roughly 160 TCR beta chains were cytomegalovirus-associated.

The germline V and J ends were trimmed by 1 base and 9 bases, with 10 bases remaining between them. Germline CDR1 reads LGHNA; CDR2 reads YSLEER. The CDR3 is made up of 14 amino acids. This chain connects TRBV4-3 to TRBJ1-6; unclear D gene. The sample comprised PBMCs. This clonotype originated in a man aged 25-45 years in good health and CMV-seronegative. The DNA for the CDR3 is TGCGCCAGCAGCCAAGGAGTTGCGGGTTCACCCCTCCACTTT. Translated: CASSQGVAGSPLHF.